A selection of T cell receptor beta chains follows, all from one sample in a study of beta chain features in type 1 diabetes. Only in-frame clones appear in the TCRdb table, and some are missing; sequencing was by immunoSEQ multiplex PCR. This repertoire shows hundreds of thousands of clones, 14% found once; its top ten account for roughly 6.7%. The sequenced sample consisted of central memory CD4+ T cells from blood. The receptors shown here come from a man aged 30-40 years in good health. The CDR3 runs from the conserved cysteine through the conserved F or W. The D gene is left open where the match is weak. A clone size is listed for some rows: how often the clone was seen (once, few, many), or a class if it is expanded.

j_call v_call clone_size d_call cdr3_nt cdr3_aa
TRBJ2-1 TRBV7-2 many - TGTGCCAGCAGCTTAGTGTCCAATGAGCAGTTCTTC CASSLVSNEQFF
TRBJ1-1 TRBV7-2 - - TGTGCCAGCAGCCGGTACAACCACGCAACTGAAGCTTTCTTT CASSRYNHATEAFF
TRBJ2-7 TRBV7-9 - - TGTGCCAGCAGCGCGGACGTCTCCTACGAGCAGTACTTC CASSADVSYEQYF
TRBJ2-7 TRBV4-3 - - TGCGCCAGCAGCTTGGCCGGCCACGAGCAGTACTTC CASSLAGHEQYF
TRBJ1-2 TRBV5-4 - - TGTGCCAGCAGCTTGGCCAGGGGATTCTATGGCTACACCTTC CASSLARGFYGYTF
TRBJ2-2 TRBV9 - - TGTGCCAGCAGCGTAGGTGAAGGGAACACCGGGGAGCTGTTTTTT CASSVGEGNTGELFF
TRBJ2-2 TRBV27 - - TGTGCCAGCAGGCCTCGGACGACAGATGTAACCGGGGAGCTGTTTTTT CASRPRTTDVTGELFF
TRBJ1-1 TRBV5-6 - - TGTGCCAGCAGCCTGATCCGCAGTGAAGCTTTCTTT CASSLIRSEAFF
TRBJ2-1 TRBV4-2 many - TGTGCCAGCAGCCAAGACCGGGTCAATGAGCAGTTCTTC CASSQDRVNEQFF
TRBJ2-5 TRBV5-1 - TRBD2 TGCGCCAGCAGCTTGGAAACTAGCGGGGGCCCGTACCAAGAGACCCAGTACTTC CASSLETSGGPYQETQYF
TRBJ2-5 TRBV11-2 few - TGTGCCAGCGGTGATCTAGGGACCCAGTACTTC CASGDLGTQYF
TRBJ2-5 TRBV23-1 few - TGCGCCAGCAGCCAAGGTCGTCAGGCCCAAGAGACCCAGTACTTC CASSQGRQAQETQYF
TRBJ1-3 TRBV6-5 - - TGTGCCAGCAGCTCAGGGGACACCATATATTTT CASSSGDTIYF
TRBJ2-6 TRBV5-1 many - TGCGCCAGCAGCTTGGAAGGCGGAGAATCTGGGGCCAACGTCCTGACTTTC CASSLEGGESGANVLTF
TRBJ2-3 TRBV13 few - TGTGCCAGCAGCTTAGGCCAACCCTGGGGAGATACGCAGTATTTT CASSLGQPWGDTQYF
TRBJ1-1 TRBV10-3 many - TGTGCCATCAGTGACAGGGGTAAGAACACTGAAGCTTTCTTT CAISDRGKNTEAFF
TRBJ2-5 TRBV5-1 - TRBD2 TGCGCCAGCAGCCCCAGGACTAGTGCGGGTGTGGAGACCCAGTACTTC CASSPRTSAGVETQYF
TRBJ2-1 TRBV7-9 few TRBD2 TGTGCCAGCAGCCCCGCGACTAGCGGGAGTGGGAATGAGCAGTTCTTC CASSPATSGSGNEQFF
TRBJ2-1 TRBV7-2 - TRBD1 TGTGCCAGCAGTCAACCGGGCTTCAGGGGGAAGGAGCAGTTCTTC CASSQPGFRGKEQFF
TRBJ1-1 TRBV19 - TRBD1 TGTGCCAGTAGTACGGACAGGGGGCGACCATCCCCTGAAGCTTTCTTT CASSTDRGRPSPEAFF
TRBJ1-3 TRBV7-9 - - TGTGCCAGCAGTCCCGGACCCGCTTTGACTGGAAACACCATATATTTT CASSPGPALTGNTIYF
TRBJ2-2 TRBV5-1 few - TGCGCCAGCAGCTTGGAAGGCGGCGGGGAGCTGTTTTTT CASSLEGGGELFF
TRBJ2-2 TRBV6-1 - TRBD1 TGTGCCAGCAGTGCTCTGAGCAGGGGGCTAGTCGCCGGGGAGCTGTTTTTT CASSALSRGLVAGELFF
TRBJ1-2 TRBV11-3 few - TGTGCCAGCAGTCACGACACCTCCTATGGCTACACCTTC CASSHDTSYGYTF
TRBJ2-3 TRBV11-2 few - TGTGCCAGCAGCTTAGGAGGGGGAAAATGGGATACGCAGTATTTT CASSLGGGKWDTQYF
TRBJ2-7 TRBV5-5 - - TGTGCCAGCAGCTTGACCCCATCCTACGAGCAGTACTTC CASSLTPSYEQYF
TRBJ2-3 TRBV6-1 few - TGTGCCAGCACCCCAAGCGGCACAGATACGCAGTATTTT CASTPSGTDTQYF
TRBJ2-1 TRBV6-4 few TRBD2 TGTGCCAGCAGCCTCCTAAGCGGGAGGGCCTACAATGAGCAGTTCTTC CASSLLSGRAYNEQFF
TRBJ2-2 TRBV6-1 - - TGTGCCAGCAGACGCGGCACCGGGGAGCTGTTTTTT CASRRGTGELFF
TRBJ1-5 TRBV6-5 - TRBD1 TGTGCCAGCAGTCCGGGACAGATTAGCAATCAGCCCCAGCATTTT CASSPGQISNQPQHF
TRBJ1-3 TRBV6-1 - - TGTGCCAGCAGTTTTGGAAACACCATATATTTT CASSFGNTIYF
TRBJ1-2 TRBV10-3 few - TGTGCCATCAGTGGGGATCCAAACTATGGCTACACCTTC CAISGDPNYGYTF
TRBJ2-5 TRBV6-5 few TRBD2 TGTGCCAGCCATCGCGGGAGTCGGGAGACCCAGTACTTC CASHRGSRETQYF
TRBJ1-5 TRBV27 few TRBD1 TGTGCCAGCAGTCGCGACAGGGGAATTGGCCAGCCCCAGCATTTT CASSRDRGIGQPQHF
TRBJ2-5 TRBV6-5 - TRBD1 TGTGCCAGCAGTCAGTCGGGACAGGCGGCGTACTTC CASSQSGQAAYF
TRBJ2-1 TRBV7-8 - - TGTGCCAGCAGCTTCGTTGAGGGAGAGCAGTTCTTC CASSFVEGEQFF
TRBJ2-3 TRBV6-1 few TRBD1 TGTGCCAGCACGGACAGGGCGAGGTCAGATACGCAGTATTTT CASTDRARSDTQYF
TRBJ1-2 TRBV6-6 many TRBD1 TGTGCCAGCAGTCCCCCTGAGGGGGCCGGTGGCTACACCTTC CASSPPEGAGGYTF
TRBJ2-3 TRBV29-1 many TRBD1 TGCAGCGTTGAGGTGGGACAGGGAGGAGATACGCAGTATTTT CSVEVGQGGDTQYF
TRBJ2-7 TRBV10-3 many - TGTGCCATCAGTGACCAGGGGTCAGGGTCCTACGAGCAGTACTTC CAISDQGSGSYEQYF
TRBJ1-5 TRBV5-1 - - TGCGCCAGCAGTACAGATGTCAATCAGCCCCAGCATTTT CASSTDVNQPQHF
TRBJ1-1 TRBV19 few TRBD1 TGTGCCAGCTCTCCTCAGGGGGCCCTGCGGAACACTGAAGCTTTCTTT CASSPQGALRNTEAFF
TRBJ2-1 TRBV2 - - TGTGCCAGCACAGCCCACCTTGTCCCACCGAAATTTTACAATGAGCAGTTCTTC CASTAHLVPPKFYNEQFF
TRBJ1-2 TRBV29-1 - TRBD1 TGCAGCGTTTTTCTGGTCAACAGGGGCGGCTACACCTTC CSVFLVNRGGYTF
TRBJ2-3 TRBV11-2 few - TGTGCCAGCAGCTTAGGAGCGGTCACAGATACGCAGTATTTT CASSLGAVTDTQYF
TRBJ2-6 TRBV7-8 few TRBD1 TGTGCCAGCAGTCCTTTATCCGGGACAGGTGTCCTCTGGGGGGCCAACGTCCTGACTTTC CASSPLSGTGVLWGANVLTF
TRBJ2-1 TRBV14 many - TGTGCCAGCAAAATGGGGGCCGTTGGTGAGCAGTTCTTC CASKMGAVGEQFF
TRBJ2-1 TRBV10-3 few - TGTGCCATCAGTGCGGGCAGGGAGCCCTACAATGAGCAGTTCTTC CAISAGREPYNEQFF
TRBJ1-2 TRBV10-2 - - TGCGCCAGCAGAGAAGGGCAGGAGCATGGCTACACCTTC CASREGQEHGYTF
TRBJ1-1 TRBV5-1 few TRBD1 TGCGCCAGCAGCCCCGGGACAGGTGGTCCGAACACTGAAGCTTTCTTT CASSPGTGGPNTEAFF
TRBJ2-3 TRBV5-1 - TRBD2 TGCGCCAGCAGCTCGGGACTAGCGGGAGGGGGCACAGATACGCAGTATTTT CASSSGLAGGGTDTQYF
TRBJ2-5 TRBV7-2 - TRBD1 TGTGCCAGCAGCCAGGGACAGGGAAAGACCCAGTACTTC CASSQGQGKTQYF
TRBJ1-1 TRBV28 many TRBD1 TGTGCCAGCAGTGCCCGGACAGGCTGGTATAACACTGAAGCTTTCTTT CASSARTGWYNTEAFF
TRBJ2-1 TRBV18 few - TGTGCCAGCTCACAGCTAGCGCGGGATGAGCAGTTCTTC CASSQLARDEQFF
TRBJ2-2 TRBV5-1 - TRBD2 TGCGCCAGCAGCCAGGACGGCGGGGGTGCGGACACCGGGGAGCTGTTTTTT CASSQDGGGADTGELFF
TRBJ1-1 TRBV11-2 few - TGTGCCAGCAGCCAAACAGATCTAACTACGAACACTGAAGCTTTCTTT CASSQTDLTTNTEAFF
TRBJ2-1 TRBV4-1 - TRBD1 TGCGCCAGCAGCCATCCCGGGACAGGGTACAATGAGCAGTTCTTC CASSHPGTGYNEQFF
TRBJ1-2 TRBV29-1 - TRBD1 TGCAGCGTGGTGGAAGGGGGCGACTATGGCTACACCTTC CSVVEGGDYGYTF
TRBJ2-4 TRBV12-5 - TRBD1 TGTGCTAGTGGTATGGGACAGGGGGCTAGCAACATTCAGTACTTC CASGMGQGASNIQYF